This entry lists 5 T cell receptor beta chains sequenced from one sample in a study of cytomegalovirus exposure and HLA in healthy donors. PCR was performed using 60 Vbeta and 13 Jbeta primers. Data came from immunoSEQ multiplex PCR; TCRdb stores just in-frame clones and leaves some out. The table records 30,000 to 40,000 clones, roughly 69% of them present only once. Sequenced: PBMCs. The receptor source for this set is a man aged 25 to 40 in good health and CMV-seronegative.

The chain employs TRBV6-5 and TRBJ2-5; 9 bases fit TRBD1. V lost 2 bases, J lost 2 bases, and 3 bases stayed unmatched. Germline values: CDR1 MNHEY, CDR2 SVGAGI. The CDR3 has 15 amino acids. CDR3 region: CASSYGTGRQETQYF. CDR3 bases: TGTGCCAGCAGTTACGGGACAGGGAGGCAAGAGACCCAGTACTTC.

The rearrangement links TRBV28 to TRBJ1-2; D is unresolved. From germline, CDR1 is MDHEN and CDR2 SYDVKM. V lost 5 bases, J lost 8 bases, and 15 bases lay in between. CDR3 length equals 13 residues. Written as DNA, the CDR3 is TGTGCCAGCAGTCTTGGGCCCCACCGAGGCTACACCTTC. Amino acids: CASSLGPHRGYTF.

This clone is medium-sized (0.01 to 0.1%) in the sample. In DNA form, the CDR3 reads TGTGCCAGCAGCACAGACAGCAATCAGCCCCAGCATTTT. It specifies CASSTDSNQPQHF. This chain uses TRBV6-4 with TRBJ1-5; no clear D. V was trimmed by 6 bases and J by 1 base, leaving 7 bases between them. The CDR3 contains 13 residues. Germline CDR1 is MRHNA and CDR2 is SNTAGT.

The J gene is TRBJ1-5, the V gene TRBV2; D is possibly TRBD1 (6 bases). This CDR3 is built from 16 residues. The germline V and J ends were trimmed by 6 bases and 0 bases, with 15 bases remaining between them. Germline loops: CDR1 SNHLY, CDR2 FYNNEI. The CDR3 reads CASRSPQGYSNQPQHF. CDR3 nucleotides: TGTGCCAGCAGGTCACCCCAGGGGTATAGCAATCAGCCCCAGCATTTT.

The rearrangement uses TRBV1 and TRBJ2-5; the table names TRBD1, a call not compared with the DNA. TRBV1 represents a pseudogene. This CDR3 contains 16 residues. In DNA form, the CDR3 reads TGCACCAGCAGCCAGAGTGGACAAATTGAGAGGGAGACCCAGTACTTC. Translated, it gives CTSSQSGQIERETQYF.